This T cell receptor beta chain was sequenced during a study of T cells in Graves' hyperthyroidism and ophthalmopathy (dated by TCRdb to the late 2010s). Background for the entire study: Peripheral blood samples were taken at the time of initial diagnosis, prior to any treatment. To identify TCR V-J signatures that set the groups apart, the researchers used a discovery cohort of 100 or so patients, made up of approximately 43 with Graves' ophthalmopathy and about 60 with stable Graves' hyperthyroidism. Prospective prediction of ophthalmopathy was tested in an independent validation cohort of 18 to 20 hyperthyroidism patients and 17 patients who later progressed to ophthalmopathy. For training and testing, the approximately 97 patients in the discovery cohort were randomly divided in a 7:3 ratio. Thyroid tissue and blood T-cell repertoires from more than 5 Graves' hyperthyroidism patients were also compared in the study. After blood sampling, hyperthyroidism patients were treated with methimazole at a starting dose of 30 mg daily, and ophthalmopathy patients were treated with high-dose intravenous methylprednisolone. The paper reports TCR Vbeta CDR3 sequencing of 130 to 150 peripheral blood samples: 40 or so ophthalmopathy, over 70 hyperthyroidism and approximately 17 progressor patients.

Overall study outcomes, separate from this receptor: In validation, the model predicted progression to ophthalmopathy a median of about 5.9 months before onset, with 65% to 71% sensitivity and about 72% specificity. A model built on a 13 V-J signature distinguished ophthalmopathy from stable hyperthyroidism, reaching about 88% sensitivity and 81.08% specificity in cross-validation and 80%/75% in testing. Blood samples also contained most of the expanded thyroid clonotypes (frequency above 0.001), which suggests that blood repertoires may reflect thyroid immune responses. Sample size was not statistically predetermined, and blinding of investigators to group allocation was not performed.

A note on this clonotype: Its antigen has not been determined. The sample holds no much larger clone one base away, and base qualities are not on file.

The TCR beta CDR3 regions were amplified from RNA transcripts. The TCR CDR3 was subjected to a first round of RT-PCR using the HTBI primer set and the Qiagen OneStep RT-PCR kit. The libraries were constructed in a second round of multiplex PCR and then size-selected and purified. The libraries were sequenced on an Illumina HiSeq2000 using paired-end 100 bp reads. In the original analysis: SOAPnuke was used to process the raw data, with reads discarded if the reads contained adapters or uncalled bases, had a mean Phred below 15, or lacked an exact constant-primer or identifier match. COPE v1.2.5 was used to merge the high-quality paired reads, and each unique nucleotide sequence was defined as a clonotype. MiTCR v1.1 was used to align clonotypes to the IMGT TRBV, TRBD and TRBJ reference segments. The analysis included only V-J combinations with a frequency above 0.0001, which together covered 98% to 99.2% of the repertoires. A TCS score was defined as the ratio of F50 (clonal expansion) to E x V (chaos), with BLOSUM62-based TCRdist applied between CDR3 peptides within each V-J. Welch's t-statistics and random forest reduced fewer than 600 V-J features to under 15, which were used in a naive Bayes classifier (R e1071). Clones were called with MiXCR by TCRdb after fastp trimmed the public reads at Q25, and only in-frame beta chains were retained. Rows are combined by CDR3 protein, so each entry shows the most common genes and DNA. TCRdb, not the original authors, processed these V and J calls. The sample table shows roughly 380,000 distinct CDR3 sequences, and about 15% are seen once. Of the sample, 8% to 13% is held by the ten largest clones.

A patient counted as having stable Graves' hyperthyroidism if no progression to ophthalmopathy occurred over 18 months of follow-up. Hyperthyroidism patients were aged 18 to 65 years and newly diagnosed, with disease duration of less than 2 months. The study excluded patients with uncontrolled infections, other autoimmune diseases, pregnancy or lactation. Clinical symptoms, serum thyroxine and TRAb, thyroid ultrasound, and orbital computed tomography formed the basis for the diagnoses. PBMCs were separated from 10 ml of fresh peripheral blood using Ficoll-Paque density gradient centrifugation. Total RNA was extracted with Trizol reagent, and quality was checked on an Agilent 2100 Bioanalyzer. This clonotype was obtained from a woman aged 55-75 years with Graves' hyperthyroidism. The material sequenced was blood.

In nucleotides, the sequence is TGTGCCATCAGGACAGGGATTTTGTACACCGGGGAGCTGTTTTTT. Translation gives CAIRTGILYTGELFF. In this chain, TRBV10-3 is recombined with TRBJ2-2; 7 of the junction bases match TRBD1. Trimmed from V: 6 bases; trimmed from J: 3 bases; junction bases lacking a gene match: 7. The germline V gene supplies CDR1 ENHRY and CDR2 SYGVKD. The CDR3 covers 15 residues, taking in both the cysteine and the phenylalanine. Just CDR3 DNA is preserved here, 45 bases in frame from base 1.